One T cell receptor beta chain is described in this entry. Antigen unknown. This entry comes from a study of cytomegalovirus exposure and HLA in healthy donors. Study-wide findings and caveats: Later analysis associated a missense DCLRE1C variant with TCR beta V- and J-gene trimming.

The V and J ends lost 6 bases and 0 bases respectively, with 12 bases between them. Germline V gene lookup returns CDR1 SNHLY and CDR2 FYNNEI. The CDR3 has 15 amino acids. Researchers ran the PCR with 60 Vbeta and 13 Jbeta primers. Profiled with immunoSEQ multiplex PCR; TCRdb holds only in-frame clones, not every one. The data show 130,000 to 150,000 clones, less than 65% seen once. The sequenced material came from PBMCs. The TCR sequence derives from a woman aged 25 to 45 in good health and CMV-seropositive. This chain joins TRBV2 and TRBJ2-4; a possible D gene is TRBD1 (6 bases). The CDR3 sequence: CASSHRTVAKNIQYF. CDR3 DNA: TGTGCCAGCAGCCATAGGACAGTAGCCAAAAACATTCAGTACTTC.